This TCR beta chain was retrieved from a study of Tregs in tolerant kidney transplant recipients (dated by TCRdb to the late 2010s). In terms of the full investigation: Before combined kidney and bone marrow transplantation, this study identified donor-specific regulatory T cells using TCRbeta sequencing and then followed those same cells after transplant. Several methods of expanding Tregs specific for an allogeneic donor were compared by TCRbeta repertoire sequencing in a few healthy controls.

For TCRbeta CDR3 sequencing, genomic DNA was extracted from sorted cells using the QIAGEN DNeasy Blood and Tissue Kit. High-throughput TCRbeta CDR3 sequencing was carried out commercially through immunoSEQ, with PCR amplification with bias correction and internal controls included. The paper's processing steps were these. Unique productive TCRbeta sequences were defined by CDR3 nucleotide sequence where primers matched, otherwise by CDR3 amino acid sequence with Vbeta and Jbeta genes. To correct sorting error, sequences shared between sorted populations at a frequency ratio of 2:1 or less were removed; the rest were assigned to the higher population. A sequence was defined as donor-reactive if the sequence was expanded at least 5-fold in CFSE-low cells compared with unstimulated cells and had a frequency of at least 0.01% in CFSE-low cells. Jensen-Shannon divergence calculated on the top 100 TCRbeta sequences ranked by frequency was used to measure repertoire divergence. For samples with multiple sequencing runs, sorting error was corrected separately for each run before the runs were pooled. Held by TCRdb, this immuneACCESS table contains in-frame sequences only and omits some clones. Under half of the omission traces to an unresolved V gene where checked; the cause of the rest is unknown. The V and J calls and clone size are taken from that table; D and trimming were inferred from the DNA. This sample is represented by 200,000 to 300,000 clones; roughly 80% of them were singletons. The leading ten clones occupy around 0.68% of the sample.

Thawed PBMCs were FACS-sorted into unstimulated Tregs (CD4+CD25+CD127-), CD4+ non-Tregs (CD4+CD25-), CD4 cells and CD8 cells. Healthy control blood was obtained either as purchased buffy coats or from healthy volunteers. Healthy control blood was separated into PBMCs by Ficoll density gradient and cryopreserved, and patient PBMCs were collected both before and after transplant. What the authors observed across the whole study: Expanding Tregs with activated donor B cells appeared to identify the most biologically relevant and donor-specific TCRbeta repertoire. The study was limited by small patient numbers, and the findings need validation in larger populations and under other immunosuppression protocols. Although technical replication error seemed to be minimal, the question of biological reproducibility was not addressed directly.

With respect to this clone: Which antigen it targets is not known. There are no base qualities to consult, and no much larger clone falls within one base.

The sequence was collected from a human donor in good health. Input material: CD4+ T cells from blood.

The CDR3 loop reads CASSTTILSSYEQYF. The sequenced DNA is TGCGCCAGCAGCACCACTATCCTGAGCTCCTACGAGCAGTACTTC. The chain is encoded by TRBV5-1 joined to TRBJ2-5; the D gene is unclear. The J call is in doubt because the DNA end fits TRBJ2-7 better. Counted from cysteine to phenylalanine, this CDR3 has 15 amino acids. Here the CDR3 DNA is all that survives: 45 bases in frame from base 1. Per the germline V gene, SGHRS is the CDR1 and YFSETQ is the CDR2.